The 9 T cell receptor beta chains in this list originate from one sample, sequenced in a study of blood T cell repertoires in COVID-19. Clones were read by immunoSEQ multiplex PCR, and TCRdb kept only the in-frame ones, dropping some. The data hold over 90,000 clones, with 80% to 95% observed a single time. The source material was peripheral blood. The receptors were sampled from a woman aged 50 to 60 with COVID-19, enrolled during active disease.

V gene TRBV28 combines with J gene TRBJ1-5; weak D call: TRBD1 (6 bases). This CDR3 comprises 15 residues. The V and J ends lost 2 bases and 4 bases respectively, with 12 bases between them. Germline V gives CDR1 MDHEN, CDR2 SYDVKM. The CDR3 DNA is TGTGCCAGCAGTTTAGTAGGGACATTTAATCAGCCCCAGCATTTT. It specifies CASSLVGTFNQPQHF.

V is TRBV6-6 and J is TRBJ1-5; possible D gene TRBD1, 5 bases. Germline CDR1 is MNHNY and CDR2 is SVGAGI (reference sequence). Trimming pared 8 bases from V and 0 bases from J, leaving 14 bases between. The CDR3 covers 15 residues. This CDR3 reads CASQGQGYSNQPQHF. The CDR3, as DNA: TGTGCCAGCCAGGGCCAAGGGTATAGCAATCAGCCCCAGCATTTT.

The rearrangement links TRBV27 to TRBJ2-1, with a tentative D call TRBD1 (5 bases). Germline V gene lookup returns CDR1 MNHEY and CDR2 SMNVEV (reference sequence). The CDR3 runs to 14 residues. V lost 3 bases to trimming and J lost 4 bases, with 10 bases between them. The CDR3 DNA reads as TGTGCCAGCAGTTTGACAGTTAGTTACAATGAGCAGTTCTTC. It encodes CASSLTVSYNEQFF.

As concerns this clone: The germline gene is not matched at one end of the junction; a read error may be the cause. CDR3 sequence reads: CASNYRGRDYGYTF. DNA for the CDR3: TGTGCCAGCAATTACAGGGGGCGAGACTATGGCTACACCTTC. V is TRBV6-2 or TRBV6-3 and J is TRBJ1-2; 9 bases map to TRBD1. Germline V gene lookup returns CDR1 MNHEY and CDR2 SVGEGT. The CDR3 is made up of 14 amino acids.

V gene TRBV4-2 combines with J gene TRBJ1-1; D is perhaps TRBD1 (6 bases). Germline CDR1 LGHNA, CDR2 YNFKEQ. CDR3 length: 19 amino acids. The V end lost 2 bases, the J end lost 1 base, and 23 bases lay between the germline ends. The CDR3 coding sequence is TGTGCCAGCAGCCAAAGGAGTCTGATCCGGGACACCTCGAACACTGAAGCTTTCTTT. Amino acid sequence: CASSQRSLIRDTSNTEAFF.

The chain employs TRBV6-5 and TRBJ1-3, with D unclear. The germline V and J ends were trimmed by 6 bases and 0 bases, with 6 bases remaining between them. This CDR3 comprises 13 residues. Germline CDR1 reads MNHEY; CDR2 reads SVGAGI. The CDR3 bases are TGTGCCAGCAGGAGCCGCTCTGGAAACACCATATATTTT. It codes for CASRSRSGNTIYF.

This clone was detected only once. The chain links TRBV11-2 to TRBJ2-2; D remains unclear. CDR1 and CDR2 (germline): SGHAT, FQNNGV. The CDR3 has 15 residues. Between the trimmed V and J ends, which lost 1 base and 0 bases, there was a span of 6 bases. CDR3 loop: CASSLARTNTGELFF. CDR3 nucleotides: TGTGCCAGCAGCTTAGCGCGCACGAACACCGGGGAGCTGTTTTTT.

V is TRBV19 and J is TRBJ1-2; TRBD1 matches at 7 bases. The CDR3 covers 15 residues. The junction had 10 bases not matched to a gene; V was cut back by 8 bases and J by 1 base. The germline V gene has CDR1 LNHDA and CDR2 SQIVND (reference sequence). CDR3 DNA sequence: TGTGCCAGTTCTACGGGACAGCTTGTTAACTATGGCTACACCTTC. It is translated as CASSTGQLVNYGYTF.

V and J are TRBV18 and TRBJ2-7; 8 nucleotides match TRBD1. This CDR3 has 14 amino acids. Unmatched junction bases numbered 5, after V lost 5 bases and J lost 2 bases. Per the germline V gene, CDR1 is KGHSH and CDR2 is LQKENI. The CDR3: CASSKDRGTYEQYF. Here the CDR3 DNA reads TGTGCCAGCTCAAAAGACAGGGGAACCTACGAGCAGTACTTC.